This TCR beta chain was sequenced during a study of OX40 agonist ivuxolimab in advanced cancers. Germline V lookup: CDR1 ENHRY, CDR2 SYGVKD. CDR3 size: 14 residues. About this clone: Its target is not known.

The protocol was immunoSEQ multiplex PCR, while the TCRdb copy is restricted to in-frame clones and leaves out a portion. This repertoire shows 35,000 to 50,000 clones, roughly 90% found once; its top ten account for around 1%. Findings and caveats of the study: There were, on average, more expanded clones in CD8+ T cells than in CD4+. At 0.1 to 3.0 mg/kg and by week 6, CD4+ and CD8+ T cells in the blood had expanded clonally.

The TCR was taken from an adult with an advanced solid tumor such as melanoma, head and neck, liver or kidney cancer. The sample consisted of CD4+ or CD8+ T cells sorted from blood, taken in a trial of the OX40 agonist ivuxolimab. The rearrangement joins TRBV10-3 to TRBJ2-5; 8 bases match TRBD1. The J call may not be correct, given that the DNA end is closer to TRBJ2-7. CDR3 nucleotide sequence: TGTGCCATCAGACCCGGACAGGGTTCCGACGAGCAGTACTTC. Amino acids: CAIRPGQGSDEQYF.